This T cell receptor beta chain was sequenced during a study of identifying expanded T cells in peripheral blood. Turning to this clone: One end of the junction is discordant with germline, which a read error may explain.

This CDR3 comprises 16 residues. The V gene's germline CDR1 is SEHNR and CDR2 FQNEAQ (reference sequence). Assay: immunoSEQ multiplex PCR; the TCRdb copy retains only in-frame clones and omits some. The sample consists of 100,000 to 150,000 clones, 86% of them appearing once. The genes are TRBV7-9 and TRBJ2-3; no clear D. The sequenced sample consisted of blood. The TCR originated in a person aged 18-70 years in good health. The CDR3, as DNA: TGCGCCAGCAGCCGAAGCCCGGGCACCGCCACAGATACGCAGTATTTT. The encoded protein is CASSRSPGTATDTQYF.